Each of the 19 T cell receptor beta chains below was sequenced from the same sample in a study of blood T cell repertoires in COVID-19. The repertoire was sequenced with immunoSEQ multiplex PCR; TCRdb's copy has only in-frame clones and lacks some. The sample lists around 290,000 clones, approximately 90% seen once, with approximately 2.1% in the top ten. The sample taken for sequencing was peripheral blood. The receptor source for this set is a woman in her thirties with COVID-19, enrolled during active disease.

This clone was seen only once. This chain connects TRBV4-1 to TRBJ1-6; D possibly corresponds to TRBD1 (5 bases). V was pared by 0 bases and J by 2 bases, with 8 bases between. Germline V gives CDR1 MGHRA, CDR2 YSYEKL. The CDR3 length is 16 residues. The CDR3: CASSQDQGTYNSPLHF. The DNA of the CDR3 is TGCGCCAGCAGCCAAGACCAGGGCACCTATAATTCACCCCTCCACTTT.

The chain joins TRBV3-1 (or the pseudogene TRBV3-2) to TRBJ2-1; the match to TRBD2 covers 11 bases. CDR3 length equals 16 residues. Germline-derived CDR1 and CDR2 are LGHDT and YNNKEL (reference sequence). The ends lost 2 bases at V and 2 bases at J; junction bases unmatched: 2. CDR3 residues: CASSQIAGGPYNEQFF. The CDR3 DNA reads TGTGCCAGCAGCCAAATAGCGGGAGGGCCCTACAATGAGCAGTTCTTC.

The chain links TRBV7-2 to TRBJ1-4; D remains unclear. V lost 5 bases to trimming and J lost 3 bases, with 16 bases between them. The CDR3 contains 16 residues. Germline V gene sequence: CDR1 SGHTA, CDR2 FQGNSA. The CDR3 nucleotides are TGTGCCAGCAGCCCTACCCGCCTTGAGGCTAATGAAAAACTGTTTTTT. It translates to CASSPTRLEANEKLFF.

The table lists this clone with many counts. Other DNA sequences in the same sample also yield this CDR3. V is TRBV24-1 and J is TRBJ2-1; 10 positions agree with TRBD1. The CDR3 loop spans 16 amino acids. CDR1 and CDR2 from the germline V gene are KGHDR and SFDVKD. V was pared by 3 bases and J by 0 bases, with 1 base of the junction left unmatched. The CDR3 region is CATSDRTGGSYNEQFF. As DNA, the CDR3 is TGTGCCACCAGTGATCGGACAGGGGGCTCCTACAATGAGCAGTTCTTC.

The chain uses TRBV19 and TRBJ1-2; D is uncertain. The CDR3 runs 13 residues. V was pared by 5 bases and J by 0 bases, with 7 bases between. CDR1 LNHDA and CDR2 SQIVND come from the germline V gene (reference sequence). CDR3 residues: CASSLRANYGYTF. For the CDR3, the DNA is TGTGCCAGTAGTCTGCGAGCTAACTATGGCTACACCTTC. The full variable domain, completed using reference TRBV19 and TRBJ1-2, is DGGITQSPKYLFRKEGQNVTLSCEQNLNHDAMYWYRQDPGQGLRLIYYSQIVNDFQKGDIAEGYSVSREKKESFPLTVTSAQKNPTAFYLCASSLRANYGYTFGSGTRLTVV.

This chain uses TRBV29-1 with TRBJ1-5; 9 nucleotides line up with TRBD1. The V gene's germline CDR1 is SQVTM and CDR2 ANQGSEA. The CDR3 covers 12 residues. V shed 4 bases and J 6 bases; nucleotides not matched to a gene: 1. The CDR3 nucleotides read TGCAGCGTTGGACAGGGGGGTCAGCCCCAGCATTTT. This sequence encodes CSVGQGGQPQHF.

This rearrangement joins TRBV5-4 to TRBJ2-2, with no clear D. CDR3 length equals 15 residues. Trimming shortened V by 1 base and J by 1 base, and 8 bases separated the two germline ends. Per the germline V gene, CDR1 is SGHNT and CDR2 is YYREEE (reference sequence). CDR3 DNA sequence: TGTGCCAGCAGCTTGCGCGCTAGGAACACCGGGGAGCTGTTTTTT. Protein sequence: CASSLRARNTGELFF.

V is TRBV19 and J is TRBJ1-3; 9 positions agree with TRBD1. The CDR3 totals 14 residues. The germline CDR1 and CDR2 sequences are LNHDA and SQIVND (reference sequence). With V trimmed by 6 bases and J by 3 bases, 3 bases remained unmatched. This CDR3 reads CASRRQGVGNTIYF. CDR3 nucleotide sequence: TGTGCCAGTAGAAGACAGGGGGTTGGAAACACCATATATTTT.

V usage is TRBV2 and J usage is TRBJ1-5; D ambiguous. The length of the CDR3 is 15 residues. V was trimmed by 2 bases and J by 3 bases, leaving 11 bases between them. Germline values: CDR1 SNHLY, CDR2 FYNNEI. The CDR3, as DNA: TGTGCCAGCAGTGAATGGGTCGACTCCAATCAGCCCCAGCATTTT. It yields the protein CASSEWVDSNQPQHF.

The chain uses TRBV11-3 and TRBJ1-1; 8 bases map to TRBD1. The germline gives CDR1 SGHNT, CDR2 YENEEA. This CDR3 has 15 amino acids. V gave up 5 bases and J gave up 1 base; unmatched junction bases: 6. The DNA for the CDR3 is TGTGCCAGCAGCGGGGGTGGACAGGGGAACACTGAAGCTTTCTTT. It is translated as CASSGGGQGNTEAFF.

The CDR3: CASSESGDVETQYF. CDR3 DNA sequence: TGCGCCAGCAGTGAGTCTGGAGACGTGGAGACCCAGTACTTC. This chain connects TRBV10-1 to TRBJ2-5; D not resolved. Germline values: CDR1 WNHNN, CDR2 SYGVQD (reference sequence). The V and J ends lost 0 bases and 5 bases respectively, with 10 bases between them. The length of the CDR3 is 14 residues.

The V call is TRBV5-8, the J call TRBJ2-1; the D is unclear. The V end was cut by 9 bases, the J end by 0 bases, with 16 bases between. Germline V gene sequence: CDR1 SGHTS, CDR2 YDEGEE. This CDR3 is 15 amino acids long. The CDR3 DNA is TGTGCCACATCAACGTTTAGGAGCTCCTACAATGAGCAGTTCTTC. Protein product: CATSTFRSSYNEQFF.

V is TRBV19 and J is TRBJ2-1; 9 nucleotides align to TRBD2. Trimming took 6 bases from V and 6 from J; bases not matched to a gene: 6. CDR3 length: 14 residues. Germline V gene data show CDR1 as LNHDA and CDR2 as SQIVND (reference sequence). CDR3 amino acids: CASSALAGSNEQFF. The CDR3 DNA reads TGTGCCAGTAGCGCCCTAGCGGGAAGCAATGAGCAGTTCTTC.

The V and J genes are TRBV11-3 and TRBJ2-7, with 8 positions matching TRBD1. Germline assignment: CDR1 SGHNT and CDR2 YENEEA. The CDR3 contains 14 residues. Unmatched junction bases numbered 7, after V lost 5 bases and J lost 4 bases. The CDR3 DNA reads as TGTGCCAGCAGCGTCCAGGGGGCGCAGTACGAGCAGTACTTC. Translated, it gives CASSVQGAQYEQYF.

This clone was seen only a few times. The chain joins TRBV19 to TRBJ1-2; TRBD1 matches at 7 bases. CDR1 and CDR2 from the germline V gene are LNHDA and SQIVND (reference sequence). The CDR3 consists of 12 residues. V shed 7 bases, J shed 4 bases, and the junction held 3 bases outside the gene matches. The CDR3 sequence: CASTGTVYGYTF. The CDR3 DNA reads as TGTGCCAGTACCGGGACAGTCTATGGCTACACCTTC. The variable domain in full, completed from reference TRBV19 and TRBJ1-2, reads DGGITQSPKYLFRKEGQNVTLSCEQNLNHDAMYWYRQDPGQGLRLIYYSQIVNDFQKGDIAEGYSVSREKKESFPLTVTSAQKNPTAFYLCASTGTVYGYTFGSGTRLTVV.

The chain uses TRBV6-1 and TRBJ1-5; 10 positions agree with TRBD1. V shed 4 bases and J 5 bases; nucleotides not matched to a gene: 11. Germline V gene lookup returns CDR1 MNHNS and CDR2 SASEGT. The CDR3 length is 17 residues. The CDR3 region has the DNA TGTGCCAGCAGTGGAGACAGGGGGCTTGTGTGGGATCAGCCCCAGCATTTT. This sequence encodes CASSGDRGLVWDQPQHF.

This sequence joins TRBV27 and TRBJ2-1; 15 bases line up with TRBD2. This CDR3 has 22 residues. Losses at the gene ends were 0 bases for V and 0 bases for J; bases not matched to a gene: 12. Germline V gene data show CDR1 as MNHEY and CDR2 as SMNVEV (reference sequence). CDR3 DNA sequence: TGTGCCAGCAGTTTATCGGGGACTAGCGGGAGGCAAAATGTGGGCTCCTACAATGAGCAGTTCTTC. This codes for CASSLSGTSGRQNVGSYNEQFF.

The chain recombines TRBV7-9 with TRBJ1-1; D uncertain. The CDR3 loop spans 15 amino acids. Germline CDR1 is SEHNR and CDR2 is FQNEAQ (reference sequence). Trimming cost V 0 bases and J 0 bases, with 8 bases left between them. The CDR3 DNA sequence: TGTGCCAGCAGCTTAGCGGTAGCTGTGAACACTGAAGCTTTCTTT. This translates into CASSLAVAVNTEAFF.

The chain recombines TRBV19 with TRBJ2-3; 8 bases are a match to TRBD2. CDR1 is LNHDA, CDR2 SQIVND, per germline (reference sequence). The ends lost 10 bases at V and 4 bases at J; junction bases unmatched: 10. The CDR3 has 14 residues. The CDR3 bases are TGTGCCACGAGGGGTAGCGGGGTCTCAGATACGCAGTATTTT. Translated: CATRGSGVSDTQYF.